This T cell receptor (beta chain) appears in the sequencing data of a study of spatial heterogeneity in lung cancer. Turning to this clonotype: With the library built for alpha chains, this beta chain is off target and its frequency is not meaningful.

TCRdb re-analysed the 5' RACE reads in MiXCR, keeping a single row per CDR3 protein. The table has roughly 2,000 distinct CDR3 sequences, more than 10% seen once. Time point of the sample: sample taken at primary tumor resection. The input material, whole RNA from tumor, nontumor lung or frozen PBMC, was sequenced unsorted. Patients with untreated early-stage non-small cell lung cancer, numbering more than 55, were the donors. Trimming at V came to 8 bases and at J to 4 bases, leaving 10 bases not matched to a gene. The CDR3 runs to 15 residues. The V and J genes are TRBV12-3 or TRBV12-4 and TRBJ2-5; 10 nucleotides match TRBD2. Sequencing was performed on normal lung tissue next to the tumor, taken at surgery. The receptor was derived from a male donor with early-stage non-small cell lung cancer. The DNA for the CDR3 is TGTGCCAGCCTTAAGCGGGGGGGCCTCTCAGAGACCCAGTACTTC. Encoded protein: CASLKRGGLSETQYF.